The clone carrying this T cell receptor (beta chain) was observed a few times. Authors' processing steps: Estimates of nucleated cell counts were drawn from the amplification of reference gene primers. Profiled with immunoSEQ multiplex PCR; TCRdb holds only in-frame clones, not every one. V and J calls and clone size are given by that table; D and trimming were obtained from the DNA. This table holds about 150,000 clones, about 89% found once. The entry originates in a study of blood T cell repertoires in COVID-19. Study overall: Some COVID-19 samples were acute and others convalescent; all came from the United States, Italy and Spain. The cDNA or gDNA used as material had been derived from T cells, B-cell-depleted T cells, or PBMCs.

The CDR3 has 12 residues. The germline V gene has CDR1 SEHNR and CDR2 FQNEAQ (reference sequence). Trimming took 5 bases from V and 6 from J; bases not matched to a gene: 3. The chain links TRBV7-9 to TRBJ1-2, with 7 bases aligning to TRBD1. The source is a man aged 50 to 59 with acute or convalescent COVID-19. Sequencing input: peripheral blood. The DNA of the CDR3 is TGTGCCAGCAGCCCTCAGGGGGATGGCTACACCTTC. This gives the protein CASSPQGDGYTF.